The 25 T cell receptor beta chains presented below share a single source sample, sequenced in a study of prognosis after radiotherapy for stage I lung cancer. Amplicons of TCR beta CDR3 were generated from genomic DNA by two-round multiplex PCR. Individual primers that were specific to each TRBV and TRBJ gene served in first-round PCR. TCRdb analysed the multiplex PCR reads with MiXCR anew, one entry per CDR3 protein. The table lists nearly 25,000 distinct CDR3 sequences, about 36% of them singletons. The material sequenced was PBMCs, taken before or after stereotactic body radiation therapy (not recorded which). The receptors were sampled from a donor over 45 with non-small cell lung cancer.

This clonotype was counted at least ten times. The rearrangement uses TRBV5-1 and TRBJ2-2; the D is unclear. The V gene lost 0 bases and the J gene lost 1 base, with 7 bases spanning the gap. The CDR3 has 15 amino acids. CDR1 and CDR2 (germline): SGHRS, YFSETQ. The CDR3 DNA reads TGCGCCAGCAGCTTGGTTGCGGAGAACACCGGGGAGCTGTTTTTT. Translated, it gives CASSLVAENTGELFF.

Of note for this clonotype: This may come from a read error, since a much larger clone is one base off. V gene TRBV10-3 combines with J gene TRBJ2-3, with D maybe TRBD2 (6 bases). Germline V CDR1 and CDR2: ENHRY, SYGVKD. The CDR3 totals 16 residues. Here the CDR3 reads CAISLGGDLSTDTQCF. The DNA of the CDR3 is TGTGCCATCAGTCTAGGAGGGGACCTTAGCACAGATACGCAGTGTTTT.

In this sample, this clonotype turned up many times. The chain combines TRBV27 with TRBJ2-7; D may be TRBD1 (6 bases). The CDR3 is made up of 14 amino acids. With 5 bases removed from V and 3 bases from J, the gap between germline ends came to 14 bases. CDR1 is MNHEY, CDR2 SMNVEV, per germline (reference sequence). The chain's CDR3 is CASSLRDTNYEQYF. CDR3 DNA: TGTGCCAGCAGTCTCCGGGACACTAACTACGAGCAGTACTTC.

This clonotype was seen repeatedly, ten times or more. This chain uses TRBV2 with TRBJ2-7; D could derive from TRBD1 or TRBD2 (5 bases each). Per germline, CDR1 SNHLY and CDR2 FYNNEI. The CDR3 has 12 amino acids. The V end lost 6 bases, the J end lost 7 bases, and 13 bases lay between the germline ends. CDR3 residues: CASRGDTEEQYF. CDR3 DNA: TGTGCCAGCAGGGGGGATACCGAGGAGCAGTACTTC.

Of note for this clonotype: This likely reflects a read error, since a far larger clone is one base away. The chain is built from TRBV6-4 and TRBJ1-1, with D perhaps TRBD1 (5 bases). V was shortened by 6 bases and J by 5 bases, with 16 bases between the two germline ends. This CDR3 is 14 amino acids long. Germline loops: CDR1 MRHNA, CDR2 SNTAGT. The CDR3 loop reads CASSLLTVGTEAFF. In DNA, the CDR3 is TGTGCCAGCAGCCTATTGACAGTGGGAACTGAAGCTTTCTTT.

This clonotype appeared once. A much larger clone sits a single nucleotide away, making a read error possible. CDR3 sequence: CASSSTSGSSYEQYF. Written as DNA, the CDR3 is TGTGCCAGCAGCTCGACTAGCGGGTCCTCCTACGAGCAGTACTTC. This chain joins TRBV5-4 and TRBJ2-7; 10 positions agree with TRBD2. Per the germline V gene, CDR1 is SGHNT and CDR2 is YYREEE (reference sequence). This CDR3 region has 15 residues. V dropped 3 bases and J dropped 0; count of bases not matched to a gene: 3. Variable domain in full (rest from reference TRBV5-4 and TRBJ2-7): ETGVTQSPTHLIKTRGQQVTLRCSSQSGHNTVSWYQQALGQGPQFIFQYYREEENGRGNFPPRFSGLQFPNYSSELNVNALELDDSALYLCASSSTSGSSYEQYFGPGTRLTVT.

This clonotype has at least ten counts. The chain links TRBV6-2 or TRBV6-3 to TRBJ2-3; possible D gene TRBD1, 6 bases. This CDR3 comprises 16 residues. CDR1 MNHEY and CDR2 SVGEGT come from the germline V gene. Trimming cost V 4 bases and J 2 bases, with 16 bases left between them. This CDR3 reads CASSSYRDLHTDTQYF. The DNA of the CDR3 is TGTGCCAGCAGTTCGTACAGGGACCTTCACACAGATACGCAGTATTTT.

Concerning this clonotype itself: At one end, the junction sequence differs from germline, possibly due to a read error. The genes are TRBV6-1 and TRBJ2-7; 9 positions agree with TRBD2. The CDR3 has 14 amino acids. Germline values: CDR1 MNHNS, CDR2 SASEGT. Here the CDR3 DNA reads TGTGCCTGCAGAAGGACTAGCGTCCCCTACGAGCAGTACTTC. The encoded protein is CACRRTSVPYEQYF.

This clonotype was recorded many times. The genes are TRBV6-1 and TRBJ2-7; no reliable D call. Per the germline V gene, CDR1 is MNHNS and CDR2 is SASEGT. This CDR3 comprises 13 residues. Trimming took 10 bases from V and 3 from J, leaving 16 bases between them. CDR3 loop: CATGRVQIYEQYF. For the CDR3, the DNA is TGTGCCACAGGAAGGGTACAGATCTACGAGCAGTACTTC.

In its sample, this clonotype was seen many times. The CDR3 DNA reads as TGTGCCAGCAGCTTAGGGGGCACCGCCGAAGAGACCCAGTACTTC. The encoded protein is CASSLGGTAEETQYF. V and J are TRBV11-3 and TRBJ2-5, with D possibly being TRBD1 (5 bases). This CDR3 spans 15 amino acids. CDR1 is SGHNT, CDR2 YENEEA, per germline. V was cut by 1 base and J by 3 bases, with 12 bases left in between.

Points on this clonotype: A much larger clone differs by one base, so this may be a read error. The chain has TRBV5-1 and TRBJ1-2; D not resolved. Germline V lookup: CDR1 SGHRS, CDR2 YFSETQ. The CDR3 covers 16 residues. V lost 4 bases, J lost 2 bases, and 18 bases lay in between. The CDR3, as DNA: TGCGCCAGCAGCCTCCGCCACAGTGTCAGCAACTATGGCTACACCTTC. This encodes CASSLRHSVSNYGYTF.

This clonotype appeared many times. The rearrangement uses TRBV11-3 and TRBJ2-5; 7 bases line up with TRBD1. Germline-derived CDR1 and CDR2 are SGHNT and YENEEA. The V segment lost 4 bases and the J segment 5 bases; nucleotides outside the gene matches: 7. This CDR3 is 14 amino acids long. The CDR3 loop reads CASSSSQGSETQYF. Written as DNA, the CDR3 is TGTGCCAGCAGCTCGTCACAGGGGAGTGAGACCCAGTACTTC. Full variable domain (outside the CDR3, taken from reference TRBV11-3 and TRBJ2-5): EAGVVQSPRYKIIEKKQPVAFWCNPISGHNTLYWYLQNLGQGPELLIRYENEEAVDDSQLPKDRFSAERLKGVDSTLKIQPAELGDSAVYLCASSSSQGSETQYFGPGTRLLVL.

Notes on this clonotype: A much bigger clone sits one base away, suggesting this may be a read error. This sequence joins TRBV11-2 and TRBJ2-2; D unclear. The CDR3 contains 14 residues. The germline CDR1 and CDR2 sequences are SGHAT and FQNNGV. Trimming took off 7 bases at V and 3 bases at J, with 12 bases between the two ends. CDR3 region: CASTQGIHTGELFF. The CDR3 nucleotides read TGTGCCAGCACCCAAGGGATCCACACCGGGGAGCTGTTTTTT.

Comment on this clonotype: A far larger clone is just one base off, so this is likely a read error. This chain connects TRBV6-5 to TRBJ2-7; 9 bases agree with TRBD2. In germline, CDR1 is MNHEY, CDR2 SVGAGI. This CDR3 comprises 14 residues. CDR3 sequence: CASTHSGSSYEQCF. The CDR3 nucleotides are TGTGCCAGCACGCATAGCGGGAGCTCCTACGAGCAGTGCTTC.

The sample holds many counts of this clonotype. The chain couples TRBV11-2 to TRBJ1-1; 7 nucleotides align to TRBD1. The germline V gene has CDR1 SGHAT and CDR2 FQNNGV. This CDR3 region has 14 residues. Trimming at V came to 1 base and at J to 3 bases, leaving 2 bases not matched to a gene. Here the CDR3 DNA reads TGTGCCAGCAGCTTAGTGGGGACAGACACTGAAGCTTTCTTT. Amino acids: CASSLVGTDTEAFF.

The V and J genes are TRBV20-1 and TRBJ2-7, with TRBD2 matching 9 bases. The CDR3 has 15 amino acids. The V gene end was trimmed by 5 bases and the J gene end by 2 bases; junction bases not matched to a gene: 10. Germline CDR1 is DFQATT and CDR2 is SNEGSKA (reference sequence). The CDR3 DNA reads as TGCAGTGCTCCGCCCTCTAGCGGGATAGCCTACGAGCAGTACTTC. Translating gives CSAPPSSGIAYEQYF.

The sample holds many counts of this clonotype. The CDR3 DNA is TGTGCCAGCAGTTTGGCAGGGGACCTAACCGTAGCTTTCTTT. This sequence encodes CASSLAGDLTVAFF. J is TRBJ1-1 and V is TRBV28, with a possible D match to TRBD1 (6 bases). Germline assignment: CDR1 MDHEN and CDR2 SYDVKM. The CDR3 extends over 14 amino acids. The V and J ends lost 3 bases and 10 bases respectively, with 18 bases between them. The variable domain in full, completed from reference TRBV28 and TRBJ1-1, reads DVKVTQSSRYLVKRTGEKVFLECVQDMDHENMFWYRQDPGLGLRLIYFSYDVKMKEKGDIPEGYSVSREKKERFSLILESASTNQTSMYLCASSLAGDLTVAFFGQGTRLTVV.

The chain recombines TRBV6-5 with TRBJ1-2, with D uncertain. The V end was cut by 4 bases, the J end by 3 bases, with 12 bases between. This CDR3 is built from 14 residues. Germline V gene data show CDR1 as MNHEY and CDR2 as SVGAGI. Here the CDR3 DNA reads TGTGCCAGCAGTTGGGAGACATGGGACTATGGCTACACCTTC. It is translated as CASSWETWDYGYTF.

The genes are TRBV6-5 and TRBJ1-5; D possibly corresponds to TRBD1 (5 bases). The CDR3 runs 13 residues. Germline V gene sequence: CDR1 MNHEY, CDR2 SVGAGI. V gave up 9 bases and J gave up 9 bases, with 18 bases separating them. Written as DNA, the CDR3 is TGTGCCAGTTCTTCCGGGGGGTGTCGGCCCCAGCATTTT. Its translation is CASSSGGCRPQHF.

The chain carries TRBV6-2 or TRBV6-3 and TRBJ2-7; D may match TRBD1 or TRBD2 (6 bases each). The CDR3 runs 16 residues. The ends were cut back, 2 bases at V and 0 bases at J, with 14 bases in the middle. Germline assignment: CDR1 MNHEY and CDR2 SVGEGT. The CDR3, as DNA: TGTGCCAGCAGTTACACGGGGGCAGACCCCTCCTACGAGCAGTACTTC. Amino acids: CASSYTGADPSYEQYF.

This clonotype was seen repeatedly, ten times or more. The chain combines TRBV7-3 with TRBJ1-2; D is undetermined. Trimming cost V 2 bases and J 7 bases, with 11 bases left between them. Germline assignment: CDR1 SGHTA and CDR2 FQGTGA. The CDR3 sequence is 13 residues long. The CDR3 spells CASSLLGVRGYTF. The DNA for the CDR3 is TGTGCCAGCAGCTTACTTGGGGTGCGTGGCTACACCTTC.

This chain links TRBV6-2 or TRBV6-3 with TRBJ2-7, with 9 bases aligning to TRBD1. CDR1 is MNHEY and CDR2 is SVGEGT in the germline V gene. This CDR3 comprises 15 residues. V gave up 6 bases and J gave up 5 bases; unmatched junction bases: 11. The CDR3 nucleotides read TGTGCCAGCAGGACGATTGGGACAGGGAGCCACGAGCAGTACTTC. It yields the protein CASRTIGTGSHEQYF.

This clonotype was detected ten times or more. This chain connects TRBV19 to TRBJ1-1; D uncertain. The CDR3 length is 14 residues. Trimming removed 7 bases at V and 6 bases at J, with 18 bases between. Germline CDR1 reads LNHDA; CDR2 reads SQIVND (reference sequence). CDR3 residues: CASTPGRSWAEAFF. The DNA for the CDR3 is TGTGCCAGTACCCCGGGTCGGTCCTGGGCTGAAGCTTTCTTT.

At least ten counts were recorded for this clonotype. The CDR3 spells CSAFTSGERTDTQYF. CDR3 in DNA: TGCAGTGCTTTCACTAGCGGTGAGCGCACAGATACGCAGTATTTT. The chain links TRBV20-1 to TRBJ2-3, with TRBD2 matching over 8 bases. Germline CDR1 is DFQATT and CDR2 is SNEGSKA (reference sequence). Trimming at V came to 5 bases and at J to 1 base, leaving 8 bases not matched to a gene. The CDR3 runs 15 residues.

The table lists this clonotype with a count of one. Germline and junction disagree at one end, which may indicate a read error. The rearrangement joins TRBV6-1 to TRBJ1-2; no firm D call. This CDR3 has 13 residues. CDR1 is MNHNS and CDR2 is SASEGT in the germline V gene. The CDR3, as DNA: TGTGCCAGCAGTACCGGTTGGGCAGGAGGCTATACCTTC. The encoded protein is CASSTGWAGGYTF.